Following are 13 T cell receptor delta chains from one sample sequenced in a study of gamma-delta chains in newborns, infants, children. TCRdb re-analyzed the reads via CATT. This table holds roughly 14,000 delta-chain clones, roughly 7% found once. The sample was blood. All receptors derive from a child who was a newborn, infant or young child, either healthy, febrile or measles-vaccinated (not recorded which).

This clone rates as medium-sized. Other DNA sequences of this sample code for an identical CDR3. This rearrangement joins TRDV2 to TRDJ3, with 12 bases that match TRDD3. The germline V gene encodes CDR1 GEAIGNYY and CDR2 EKD. The CDR3 covers 18 residues. V was pared by 1 base and J by 0 bases, with 0 bases of the junction left unmatched. The CDR3 spells CACDTLGDTSWDTRQMFF. The CDR3 coding sequence is TGTGCCTGTGACACACTGGGGGATACCTCCTGGGACACCCGACAGATGTTTTTC.

The chain links TRDV2 to TRDJ3; the match to TRDD3 covers 7 bases. The germline V gene has CDR1 GEAIGNYY and CDR2 EKD. With V trimmed by 1 base and J by 2 bases, 4 bases remained unmatched. The CDR3 totals 17 residues. In DNA form, the CDR3 reads TGTGCCTGTGACACTACTGGGGAACCCTGGGACACCCGACAGATGTTTTTC. This codes for CACDTTGEPWDTRQMFF.

This clone was recorded a few times. J is TRDJ3 and V is TRDV2, with 8 bases lining up with TRDD3. Per germline, CDR1 GEAIGNYY and CDR2 EKD. Trimming at V came to 3 bases and at J to 0 bases, leaving 6 bases not matched to a gene. The CDR3 spans 18 residues. The CDR3 loop reads CACDLLGAPSWDTRQMFF. The CDR3 bases are TGTGCCTGTGACCTACTGGGGGCCCCCTCCTGGGACACCCGACAGATGTTTTTC.

Only a few counts were recorded for this clone. A much bigger clone sits one base away, suggesting this may be a read error. In the same sample, other DNA sequences code for this CDR3. The genes are TRDV2 and TRDJ3; 10 positions match TRDD3. Germline-derived CDR1 and CDR2 are GEAIGNYY and EKD. The length of the CDR3 is 20 residues. The DNA of the CDR3 is TGTGCCTGTGGCACCGTCGGGGGATACGCGAGCTCCTGGGACACCCGACAGATGTTTTTC. Its translation: CACGTVGGYASSWDTRQMFF.

This clone has only a few counts. This DNA translates differently at residue 5 from the TCRdb protein, which is that of a much larger clone; a read error is likely, and the protein shown is the DNA's own translation. CDR3 in DNA: TGTGCCTGTGACATCGTGGGGGCCTGGGACACCCGACAGATGTTTTTC. Protein sequence: CACDIVGAWDTRQMFF. This chain uses TRDV2 with TRDJ3; tentative D call: TRDD3 (6 bases). CDR1 and CDR2 (germline): GEAIGNYY, EKD. The CDR3 has 16 amino acids. The ends were cut back, 2 bases at V and 2 bases at J, with 9 bases in the middle.

This clone showed up just a few times. This is likely an artifact of a read error, given a far larger clone one base away. The gene calls are TRDV2 and TRDJ1; 7 bases map to TRDD3. The CDR3 spans 13 residues. Per the germline V gene, CDR1 is GEAIGNYY and CDR2 is EKD. CDR3 nucleotide sequence: TGTGCCTGTGACACCTGGGGGACCGATAAACTCACCTTT. Protein sequence: CACDTWGTDKLTF.

This clone was seen a few times. The chain combines TRDV2 with TRDJ2; 11 bases fit TRDD3. The CDR3 totals 18 residues. Germline CDR1 GEAIGNYY, CDR2 EKD. Trimming at V came to 3 bases and at J to 2 bases, leaving 10 bases not matched to a gene. The CDR3 nucleotides read TGTGCCTGTGACGCGGGTACTGGGGGATATACCTTGACAGCACAACTCTTCTTT. Its protein is CACDAGTGGYTLTAQLFF.

This clone was seen a few times. The junction does not match germline at one end; this may be a read error. J is TRDJ3 and V is TRDV1, with 10 bases lining up with TRDD3. The CDR3 extends over 18 amino acids. The V gene's germline CDR1 is TSWWSYY and CDR2 QGS. The chain's CDR3 is CALGELGDTLWGTRQMFF. As DNA, the CDR3 is TGTGCTCTTGGGGAACTGGGGGATACGCTCTGGGGCACCCGACAGATGTTTTTC.

With respect to this clone: Its ends do not fully match the called genes, so a read error is possible. Other DNA sequences in this sample translate to the same CDR3. The CDR3 coding sequence is TGTGCCTGTGACACGGTGGTGGGATACAATTCGACAGCACAACTCTTTTTC. It codes for CACDTVVGYNSTAQLFF. V and J are TRDV2 and TRDJ2; the match to TRDD3 covers 7 bases. Germline-derived CDR1 and CDR2 are GEAIGNYY and EKD. CDR3 length equals 17 residues.

This clone was detected only a few times. The chain links TRDV2 to TRDJ3; 8 positions agree with TRDD3. The germline CDR1 and CDR2 sequences are GEAIGNYY and EKD. The CDR3 is made up of 17 amino acids. V gave up 1 base and J gave up 6 bases; unmatched junction bases: 7. The CDR3 nucleotides read TGTGCCTGTGACACACTGGGGGCTACCTTGGACACCCGACAGATGTTTTTC. Its translation: CACDTLGATLDTRQMFF.

The chain carries TRDV2 and TRDJ3, with 7 positions matching TRDD3. J was trimmed by 2 bases and V by 4 bases; bases with no gene match: 10. The CDR3 length is 18 residues. From germline, CDR1 is GEAIGNYY and CDR2 EKD. The CDR3 region is CACDTGVYFTWDTRQMFF. The CDR3 bases are TGTGCCTGTGATACTGGGGTATACTTCACCTGGGACACCCGACAGATGTTTTTC.

In the case of this clone: At one of its ends the junction is not consistent with the germline gene, which may arise from a read error. The chain recombines TRDV1 with TRDJ1, with 10 bases lining up with TRDD3. This CDR3 contains 14 residues. The germline CDR1 and CDR2 sequences are TSWWSYY and QGS. The CDR3 sequence: CAPGELGDTDKLIF. CDR3 in DNA: TGTGCTCCTGGGGAACTGGGGGATACCGATAAACTCATCTTT.

Regarding this clone: Translating this DNA gives a protein that differs at residue 13 from the TCRdb one, which belongs to a much larger clone; a read error is likely, and the protein shown is this translation. The J gene is TRDJ3, the V gene TRDV2; the match to TRDD3 covers 10 bases. The V gene's germline CDR1 is GEAIGNYY and CDR2 EKD. This CDR3 is 18 amino acids long. The CDR3 sequence is CACDTLGDSSWDARQMFF. DNA of the CDR3: TGTGCCTGTGACACCCTGGGGGATAGCTCCTGGGACGCCCGACAGATGTTTTTC.